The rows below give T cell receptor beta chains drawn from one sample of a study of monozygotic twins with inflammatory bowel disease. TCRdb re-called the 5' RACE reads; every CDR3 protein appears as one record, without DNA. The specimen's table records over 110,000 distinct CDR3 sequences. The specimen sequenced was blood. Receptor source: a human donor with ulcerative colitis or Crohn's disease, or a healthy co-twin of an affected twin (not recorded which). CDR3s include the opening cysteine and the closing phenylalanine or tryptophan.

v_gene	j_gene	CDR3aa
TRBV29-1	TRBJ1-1	CSGTGGWAMNTEAFF
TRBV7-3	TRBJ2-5	CASSPNGGRRETQYF
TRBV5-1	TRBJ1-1	CASSLQGAAMNTEAFF
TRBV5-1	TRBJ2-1	CASSLGDRVINEQFF
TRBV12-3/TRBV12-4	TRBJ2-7	CASSPREGVEQYF
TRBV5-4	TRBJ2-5	CASSLGTSGGIQETQYF
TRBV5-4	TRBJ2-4	CASSLGQKNIQYF
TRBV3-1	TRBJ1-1	CASSQARTGLNTEAFF
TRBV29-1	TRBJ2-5	CSVALGTVQGTQYF
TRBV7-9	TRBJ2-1	CASSLSLAGAYNEQFF